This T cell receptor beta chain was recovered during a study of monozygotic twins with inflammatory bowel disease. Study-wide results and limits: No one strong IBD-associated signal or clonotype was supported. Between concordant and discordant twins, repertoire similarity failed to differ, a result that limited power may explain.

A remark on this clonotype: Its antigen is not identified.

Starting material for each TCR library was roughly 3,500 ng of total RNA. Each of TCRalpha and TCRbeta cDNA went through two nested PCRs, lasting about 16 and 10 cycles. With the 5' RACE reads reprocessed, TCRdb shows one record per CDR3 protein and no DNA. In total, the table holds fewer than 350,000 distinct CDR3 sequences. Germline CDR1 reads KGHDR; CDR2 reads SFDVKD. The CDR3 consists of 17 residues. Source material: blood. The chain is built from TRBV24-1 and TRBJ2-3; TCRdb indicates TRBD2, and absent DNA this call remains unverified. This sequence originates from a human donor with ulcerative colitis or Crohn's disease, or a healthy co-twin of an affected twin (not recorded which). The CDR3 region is CATSEPTSGSSTDTQYF.